The 6 T cell receptor beta chains below come from one sample, sequenced in a study of identifying expanded T cells in peripheral blood. Clones were read by immunoSEQ multiplex PCR, and TCRdb kept only the in-frame ones, dropping some. The sample has tens of thousands of clones; around 83% are singletons. The sample consisted of blood. The receptor set was obtained from a person between 18 and 75 years old in good health.

This clone showed up just a few times. The chain couples TRBV7-9 to TRBJ1-6; 8 positions match TRBD1. The CDR3 loop spans 16 amino acids. V gave up 5 bases and J gave up 6 bases; unmatched junction bases: 9. Germline CDR1 is SEHNR and CDR2 is FQNEAQ (reference sequence). CDR3 in amino acids: CASSRTGNILNSPLHF. CDR3 DNA sequence: TGTGCCAGCAGCCGGACAGGGAATATCCTTAATTCACCCCTCCACTTT.

The chain couples TRBV5-1 to TRBJ2-7; D gene unclear. The V end lost 3 bases, the J end lost 6 bases, and 13 bases lay between the germline ends. CDR1 is SGHRS, CDR2 YFSETQ, per germline. The CDR3 runs 13 residues. DNA of the CDR3: TGCGCCAGCAGCTCGCCTTCTGCTGTCGAGCAGTACTTC. It translates to CASSSPSAVEQYF.

The chain has TRBV7-6 and TRBJ1-5, with D tentatively TRBD1 (6 bases). This CDR3 spans 14 amino acids. Trimming shortened V by 5 bases and J by 4 bases, and 12 bases separated the two germline ends. Germline V gene lookup returns CDR1 SGHVS and CDR2 FNYEAQ. The CDR3 spells CASSHPGANQPQHF. The CDR3 region has the DNA TGTGCCAGCAGCCACCCAGGGGCAAATCAGCCCCAGCATTTT.

The chain employs TRBV5-1 and TRBJ1-2, with TRBD1 matching over 7 bases. After removal of 5 bases from V and 3 bases from J, the junction contained 10 bases not matched to a gene. The CDR3 is 15 residues long. Germline CDR1 reads SGHRS; CDR2 reads YFSETQ. The CDR3 loop is CASSWTGETDYGYTF. The CDR3 nucleotides are TGCGCCAGCAGTTGGACAGGTGAAACGGACTATGGCTACACCTTC.

The gene calls are TRBV9 and TRBJ1-4, with D perhaps matching TRBD1 (5 bases). Germline V gives CDR1 SGDLS, CDR2 YYNGEE. V lost 5 bases and J 10 bases, leaving 15 bases between the germline ends. The length of the CDR3 is 13 residues. In DNA form, the CDR3 reads TGTGCCAGCAGTCGGGGGGTTGATGGAAAACTGTTTTTT. Translated: CASSRGVDGKLFF. Full variable domain (outside the CDR3, taken from reference TRBV9 and TRBJ1-4): DSGVTQTPKHLITATGQRVTLRCSPRSGDLSVYWYQQSLDQGLQFLIQYYNGEERAKGNILERFSAQQFPDLHSELNLSSLELGDSALYFCASSRGVDGKLFFGSGTQLSVL.

The V gene is TRBV19, the J gene TRBJ1-3; D possibly corresponds to TRBD1 (5 bases). This CDR3 comprises 15 residues. Trimming stripped 6 bases from V and 0 bases from J, with 12 bases between. Per germline, CDR1 LNHDA and CDR2 SQIVND (reference sequence). The CDR3 DNA sequence: TGTGCCAGTAGGCACGACAGTTCCTCTGGAAACACCATATATTTT. It codes for CASRHDSSSGNTIYF.